A selection of T cell receptor beta chains follows, all from one sample in a study of T cell responses to AZD1222 COVID-19 vaccine. Using immunoSEQ multiplex PCR, the repertoire was profiled, and TCRdb retains in-frame clones only, with some absent. The table lists under 150,000 clones, 80% to 90% of them singletons. The material sequenced was peripheral blood, taken on day 0 of AZD1222 vaccination. The receptors stem from an adult in good health. CDR3s include the opening cysteine and the closing phenylalanine or tryptophan. Each record gives: clone size, D gene, J gene, V gene, CDR3 protein, CDR3 DNA. D genes are given only for firm matches. Clone sizes are given selectively: once, few, many, or a class where the clone is expanded.

NA,TRBD2,TRBJ2-1,TRBV28,CASSGGTSAYNEQFF,TGTGCCAGCAGTGGGGGGACTAGCGCTTACAATGAGCAGTTCTTC
NA,NA,TRBJ2-5,TRBV30,CAYGRGEETQYF,TGTGCCTATGGCAGGGGCGAGGAGACCCAGTACTTC
NA,TRBD2,TRBJ2-7,TRBV3-1/TRBV3-2,CASRDNGGVYEQYF,TGTGCCAGCAGGGACAATGGGGGGGTATACGAGCAGTACTTC
NA,NA,TRBJ2-1,TRBV6-2/TRBV6-3,CASSTWDTYNEQFF,TGTGCCAGCAGCACCTGGGACACCTACAATGAGCAGTTCTTC
NA,TRBD1,TRBJ1-1,TRBV11-3,CASSPYDRVYTEAFF,TGTGCCAGCAGTCCCTATGACAGGGTGTATACTGAAGCTTTCTTT
NA,TRBD1,TRBJ2-7,TRBV5-5,CASSPLRTGYEQYF,TGTGCCAGCAGCCCTCTACGGACAGGCTACGAGCAGTACTTC
once,NA,TRBJ1-2,TRBV3-1/TRBV3-2,CASSRTGPNYGYTF,TGTGCCAGCAGTCGAACAGGGCCCAACTATGGCTACACCTTC
once,TRBD2,TRBJ2-3,TRBV5-6,CASSLGLSGTDTQYF,TGTGCCAGCAGCTTGGGGCTTAGCGGGACAGATACGCAGTATTTT
NA,TRBD1,TRBJ1-1,TRBV5-1,CASSLRDRDTEAFF,TGCGCCAGCAGCCTCCGGGACAGGGACACTGAAGCTTTCTTT
NA,NA,TRBJ2-5,TRBV4-2,CASSQSHMTGETQYF,TGTGCCAGCAGCCAAAGTCACATGACGGGAGAGACCCAGTACTTC
NA,TRBD2,TRBJ2-5,TRBV14,CASSHRTSGRALETQYF,TGTGCCAGCAGCCACCGGACTAGCGGGAGGGCCTTAGAGACCCAGTACTTC
many,TRBD2,TRBJ2-3,TRBV6-2/TRBV6-3,CASSYREVDTQYF,TGTGCCAGCAGTTACCGGGAGGTAGATACGCAGTATTTT
NA,NA,TRBJ2-3,TRBV7-8,CASSLGPSRVASTDTQYF,TGTGCCAGCAGCTTAGGCCCTTCTCGTGTGGCTAGCACAGATACGCAGTATTTT
few,TRBD2,TRBJ2-7,TRBV7-6,CASSLLAGAYEQYF,TGTGCCAGCAGCTTACTAGCGGGAGCATACGAGCAGTACTTC